This TCR beta chain comes out of a study of blood T cell repertoires in COVID-19. Study in general: Nucleic acid was either cDNA or gDNA, and it came from T cells, B-cell-depleted T cells, or PBMCs.

Only in-frame clones appear in the TCRdb table, and some are missing; sequencing was by immunoSEQ multiplex PCR. The data contain around 220,000 clones, approximately 86% of them singletons. Germline loops: CDR1 SNHLY, CDR2 FYNNEI. Deletions cut 6 bases from V and 11 bases from J, with 13 bases between. CDR3 length: 11 residues. A single count supports this clone. Researchers sorted participants into cohorts using their self-reported clinical history. The sequenced material came from PBMCs or T cells enriched from blood (not recorded which). This TCR derives from a woman aged 45-60 years with acute COVID-19. The rearrangement uses TRBV2 and TRBJ1-1; no clear D gene. In nucleotides, the CDR3 is TGTGCCAGCAGGGCACTAGAATGGGCTTTCTTT. Amino acid sequence: CASRALEWAFF. Full variable domain (outside the CDR3, taken from reference TRBV2 and TRBJ1-1): EPEVTQTPSHQVTQMGQEVILRCVPISNHLYFYWYRQILGQKVEFLVSFYNNEISEKSEIFDDQFSVERPDGSNFTLKIRSTKLEDSAMYFCASRALEWAFFGQGTRLTVV.